This T cell receptor (beta chain) was sequenced in a study of regulatory T cells in long-lasting Graves disease. This clonotype was recorded a few times. The antigen is unknown. Arm-PCR of CDR3 regions with iRepertoire HTBI primers generated TCR beta libraries. TCRdb ran MiXCR on the multiplex PCR reads and lists one entry per CDR3 protein. The sample includes about 440,000 distinct CDR3 sequences, about 15% seen only once; the top ten take 16%. CDR3 length: 16 amino acids. J lost 6 bases, V lost 2 bases, and 10 bases had no gene match. Germline-derived CDR1 and CDR2 are MNHEY and SVGEGT. Described time point: newly diagnosed GD, antithyroid drugs for less than 3 months. After RNA was extracted from PBMCs, the TCR library was made from it. The EDTA tubes were filled with 8.5 to 9.5 milliliters of drawn peripheral blood. General study results and limits: What was studied was peripheral blood only, and not thyroid tissue.

This same sample was also taken into another study, of T cells in Graves' hyperthyroidism and ophthalmopathy.

The source material was peripheral blood mononuclear cells (PBMCs), sampled at new diagnosis, from a patient treated with antithyroid drugs. This TCR derives from a woman aged 25 to 39 with Graves disease. The chain uses TRBV6-2 or TRBV6-3 and TRBJ2-1, with 7 positions matching TRBD1. The CDR3 reads CASSYQGQRTVNEQFF. DNA for the CDR3: TGTGCCAGCAGTTACCAGGGACAGAGGACCGTCAATGAGCAGTTCTTC.